Listed here is a single T cell receptor (beta chain). The table came from immunoSEQ multiplex PCR; TCRdb's copy has only in-frame clones and leaves some out. The table has tens of thousands of clones, 90% to 97% seen once. The CDR3 is 15 residues long. The germline gives CDR1 MNHNY, CDR2 SVGAGI (reference sequence). Trimming pared 0 bases from V and 3 bases from J, leaving 9 bases between. These data belong to a study of T cell clonotyping in hematopoietic cell transplantation. Turning to the study itself: Recipients' pretransplant samples followed cytoreduction.

Documented time point: recipient sample about 28 days before transplant, after cytoreduction. The sequence derives from a woman aged 45-65 years with acute myeloid leukemia. Some clones in this sample may be carry-over from other donors' samples. The material sequenced was peripheral blood mononuclear cells, taken before stem cell transplant. This chain links TRBV6-6 with TRBJ1-5; D call uncertain. The CDR3, as DNA: TGTGCCAGCAGTTACTCGGGAACAGTCAATCAGCCCCAGCATTTT. Translating gives CASSYSGTVNQPQHF.